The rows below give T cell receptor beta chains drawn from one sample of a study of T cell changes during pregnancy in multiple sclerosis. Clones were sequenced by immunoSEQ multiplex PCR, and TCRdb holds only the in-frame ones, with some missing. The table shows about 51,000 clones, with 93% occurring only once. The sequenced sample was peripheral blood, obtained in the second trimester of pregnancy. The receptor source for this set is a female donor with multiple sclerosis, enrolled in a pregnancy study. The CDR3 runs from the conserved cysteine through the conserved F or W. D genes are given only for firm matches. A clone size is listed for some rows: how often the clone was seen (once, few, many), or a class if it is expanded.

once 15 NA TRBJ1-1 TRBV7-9 TGTGCCAGCAGCTTCATCTCCTTCGGGAACACTGAAGCTTTCTTT CASSFISFGNTEAFF
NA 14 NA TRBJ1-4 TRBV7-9 TGTGCCAGCAGCTTAGGAGGTTCTAATGAAAAACTGTTTTTT CASSLGGSNEKLFF
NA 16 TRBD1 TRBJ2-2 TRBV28 TGTGCCAGCCGTCCCTATGGGACAGAGGGAAGCGGGGAGCTGTTTTTT CASRPYGTEGSGELFF
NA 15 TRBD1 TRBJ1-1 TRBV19 TGTGCCAGTACCTCCATGGGACAGGGGAACACTGAAGCTTTCTTT CASTSMGQGNTEAFF
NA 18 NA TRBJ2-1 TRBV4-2 TGTGCCAGCAGCCAAGCCAGAACAGGGCAGGCCTCCTACAATGAGCAGTTCTTC CASSQARTGQASYNEQFF
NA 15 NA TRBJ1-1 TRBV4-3 TGCGCCAGCAGCCAAATACTGTCAGGGGCTGCTGAAGCTTTCTTT CASSQILSGAAEAFF
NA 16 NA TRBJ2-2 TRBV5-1 TGCGCCAGCAGCTGGGTCGGGACATCGAACACCGGGGAGCTGTTTTTT CASSWVGTSNTGELFF
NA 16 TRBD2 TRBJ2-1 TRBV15 TGTGCCACCAGCAGACCGGGACTAGCGGGTTTCAATGAGCAGTTCTTC CATSRPGLAGFNEQFF
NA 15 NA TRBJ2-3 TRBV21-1 TGTGCCAGCAGCAAAGTTCGGGCAGGGGGAGATACGCAGTATTTT CASSKVRAGGDTQYF
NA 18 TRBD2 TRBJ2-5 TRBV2 TGTGCCAGCAGTGGGAATAGCGGGAGGGCCATGGAGGAGGAGACCCAGTACTTC CASSGNSGRAMEEETQYF
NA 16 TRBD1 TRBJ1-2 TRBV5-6 TGTGCCAGCAGCAAAGAGGGGACAGGGTCTAACTATGGCTACACCTTC CASSKEGTGSNYGYTF
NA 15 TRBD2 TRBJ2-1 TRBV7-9 TGTGCCAGCAGCGCTGGGACTAGCGGGAACAATGAGCAGTTCTTC CASSAGTSGNNEQFF
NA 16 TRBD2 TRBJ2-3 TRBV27 TGTGCCAGCAGTCCCACTAGCGGGAGCCTCACAGATACGCAGTATTTT CASSPTSGSLTDTQYF
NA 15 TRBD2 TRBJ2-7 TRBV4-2 TGTGCCAGCAGCCAAGCGGGGGGTTTGGACTACGAGCAGTACTTC CASSQAGGLDYEQYF
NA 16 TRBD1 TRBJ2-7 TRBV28 TGTGCCAGCAGCCGGGCAGGGACAGGGGGCAGCTACGAGCAGTACTTC CASSRAGTGGSYEQYF
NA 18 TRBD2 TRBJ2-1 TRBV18 TGTGCCAGCTCACCCCGGGGGGGGTTAGAGGAGCCCTACAATGAGCAGTTCTTC CASSPRGGLEEPYNEQFF
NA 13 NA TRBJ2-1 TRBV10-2 TGCGCCAGCAGTGAGTCGTCGGGTGGTGAGCAGTTCTTC CASSESSGGEQFF
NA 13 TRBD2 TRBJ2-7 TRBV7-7 TGTGCTAGCAGCTTAGGACTAGCATCCGAGCAGTACTTC CASSLGLASEQYF
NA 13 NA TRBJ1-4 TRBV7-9 TGTGCCAGCAGCGAGGGCCCCTCCGGAAAACTGTTTTTT CASSEGPSGKLFF
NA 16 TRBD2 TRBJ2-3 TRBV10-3 TGTGCCACCCAGGGACTAGCGGGAGCTAGCACAGATACGCAGTATTTT CATQGLAGASTDTQYF
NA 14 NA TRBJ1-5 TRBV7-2 TGTGCCAGCAGCTTAAAGCCTTCTAATCAGCCCCAGCATTTT CASSLKPSNQPQHF
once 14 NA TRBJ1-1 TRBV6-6 TGTGCCGGCAGACCCGGACAGCAGAACACTGAAGCTTTCTTT CAGRPGQQNTEAFF
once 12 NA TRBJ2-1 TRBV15 TGTGCCACCAGCTTTGGAGCAAATGAGCAGTTCTTC CATSFGANEQFF
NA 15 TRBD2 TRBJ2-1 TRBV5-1 TGCGCCAGCAGCCCGGGGACTAGCGGGAGTGCTGAGCAGTTCTTC CASSPGTSGSAEQFF
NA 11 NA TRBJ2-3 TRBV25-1 TGTGCCAGCAGTGGGGGGGTTACGCAGTATTTT CASSGGVTQYF
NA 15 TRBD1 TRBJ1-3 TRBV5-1 TGCGCCAGCAGCTTCGACAGGGGAGGGGGAAACACCATATATTTT CASSFDRGGGNTIYF
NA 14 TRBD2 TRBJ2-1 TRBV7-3 TGTGCCAGCAGCTTAGGCGGGAGTCGCAATGAGCAGTTCTTC CASSLGGSRNEQFF
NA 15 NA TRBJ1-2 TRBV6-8 TGTGCCAGCAGTTACGCCCAGGGACTCAACTATGGCTACACCTTC CASSYAQGLNYGYTF
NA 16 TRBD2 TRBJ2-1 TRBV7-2 TGTGCCAGCAGCTTAGGGGGACTAGCGGGCCGCAATGAGCAGTTCTTC CASSLGGLAGRNEQFF
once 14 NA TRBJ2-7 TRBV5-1 TGCGCCAGCAGCTTGGATGGCGGCCCCTACGAGCAGTACTTC CASSLDGGPYEQYF
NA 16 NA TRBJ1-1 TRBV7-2 TGTGCCAGCAGCCCGACGGAGGGCAGACTCAACACTGAAGCTTTCTTT CASSPTEGRLNTEAFF
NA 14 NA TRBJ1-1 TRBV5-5 TGTGCCAGCAGCTCGGTAGGGGGGGGGACTGAAGCTTTCTTT CASSSVGGGTEAFF
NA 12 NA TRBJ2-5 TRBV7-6 TGTGCCAGCAGCTACCCTGCGGAGACCCAGTACTTC CASSYPAETQYF
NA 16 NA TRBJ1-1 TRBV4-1 TGCGCCAGCCTCCCACACATTCTGTTCATGAACACTGAAGCTTTCTTT CASLPHILFMNTEAFF
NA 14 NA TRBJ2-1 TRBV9 TGTGCCAGCAGCATACCGGGACTCTACAATGAGCAGTTCTTC CASSIPGLYNEQFF
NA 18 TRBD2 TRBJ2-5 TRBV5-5 TGTGCCAGCAGCCAGGGACTAGCGGGAGAAGGGGTGTTAGAGACCCAGTACTTC CASSQGLAGEGVLETQYF
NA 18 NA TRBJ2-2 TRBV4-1 TGCGCCAGCAGCCAAGAAGGTAGCGGCGACGCGAACACCGGGGAGCTGTTTTTT CASSQEGSGDANTGELFF
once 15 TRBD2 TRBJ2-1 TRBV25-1 TGTGCCAGCACATTTAGCGGGAGAGGACTCAATGAGCAGTTCTTC CASTFSGRGLNEQFF
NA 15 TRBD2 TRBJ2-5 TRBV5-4 TGTGCCAGCAGCTTGACTAGCGGGATGAAGGAGACCCAGTACTTC CASSLTSGMKETQYF
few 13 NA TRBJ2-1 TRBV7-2 TGTGCCAGCAGTCAAACTGACTACAATGAGCAGTTCTTC CASSQTDYNEQFF
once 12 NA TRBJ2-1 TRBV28 TGTGCCAGCAGAAAAACTAGCCGGGAGCAGTTCTTC CASRKTSREQFF
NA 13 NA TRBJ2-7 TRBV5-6 TGTGCCAGCAGCATTGACACGTCCTACGAGCAGTACTTC CASSIDTSYEQYF
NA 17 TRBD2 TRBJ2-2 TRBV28 TGTGCCAGCAGTCCCACCCGACTAGCGGGAGGGACCGGGGAGCTGTTTTTT CASSPTRLAGGTGELFF
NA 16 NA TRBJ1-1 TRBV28 TGTGCCAGCAGTTTTCCGGGGTTCGAGGGAAACACTGAAGCTTTCTTT CASSFPGFEGNTEAFF
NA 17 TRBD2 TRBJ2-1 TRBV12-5 TGTGCTAGTGGTTCTTCCGCAGCGGGACTCTCCTACAATGAGCAGTTCTTC CASGSSAAGLSYNEQFF
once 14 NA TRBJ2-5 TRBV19 TGTGCCAGTAGTACCCCCGGGGAGAGAGAGACCCAGTACTTC CASSTPGERETQYF
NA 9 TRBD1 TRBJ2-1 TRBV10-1 TGCGCCAGCAGGACAGGGCCGTTCTTC CASRTGPFF
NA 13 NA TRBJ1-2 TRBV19 TGTGCCAGTAGCTTACTGGGGGCAAATGGCTACACCTTC CASSLLGANGYTF
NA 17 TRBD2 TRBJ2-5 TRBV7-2 TGTGCCAGCAGCAAGAATCCGGGACTAGCGGCGGGTGAGACCCAGTACTTC CASSKNPGLAAGETQYF
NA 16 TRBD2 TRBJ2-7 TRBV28 TGTGCCAGCAGTACCCCTGAACTAGCGGGAACCTACGAGCAGTACTTC CASSTPELAGTYEQYF
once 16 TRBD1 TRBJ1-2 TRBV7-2 TGTGCCAGCATCAAAAGCAGGGGGTCCATGAACTATGGCTACACCTTC CASIKSRGSMNYGYTF
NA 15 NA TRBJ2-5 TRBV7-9 TGTGCCAGCAGCTTATATCCAGGGGCCTCTGAGACCCAGTACTTC CASSLYPGASETQYF